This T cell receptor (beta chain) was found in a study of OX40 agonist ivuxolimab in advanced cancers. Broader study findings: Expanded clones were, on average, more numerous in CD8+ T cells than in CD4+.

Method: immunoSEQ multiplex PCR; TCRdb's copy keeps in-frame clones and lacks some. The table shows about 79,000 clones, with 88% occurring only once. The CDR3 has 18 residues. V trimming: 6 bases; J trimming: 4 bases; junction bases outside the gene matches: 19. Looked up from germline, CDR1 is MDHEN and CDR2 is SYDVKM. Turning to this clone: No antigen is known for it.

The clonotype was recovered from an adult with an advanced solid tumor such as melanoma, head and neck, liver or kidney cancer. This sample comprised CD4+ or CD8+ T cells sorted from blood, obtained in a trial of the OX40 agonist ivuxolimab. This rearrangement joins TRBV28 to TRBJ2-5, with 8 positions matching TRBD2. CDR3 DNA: TGTGCCAGCAGACCATTAACCGGGACTAGAAAGAGTAGAGAGACCCAGTACTTC. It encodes CASRPLTGTRKSRETQYF.